These 31 T cell receptor beta chains were sequenced from one sample in a study of T-cell reconstitution after alpha-beta-depleted transplantation in children. Molecular barcoding with unique molecular identifiers was used for the TCRbeta library. TCRdb redid the calling of the PCR reads with MiXCR, one entry per CDR3 protein. Among 500,000 to 600,000 distinct CDR3 sequences listed, around a third were seen once. The sample was PBMCs from the stem cell graft donor, taken from the stem cell graft. These receptors all come from a human donor who donated a stem cell graft to a child with aplastic anemia.

This chain connects TRBV6-1 to TRBJ1-5; perhaps TRBD1 as D (5 bases). The V and J ends lost 0 bases and 1 base respectively, with 16 bases between them. Germline V gene lookup returns CDR1 MNHNS and CDR2 SASEGT. The CDR3 runs to 18 residues. This chain's CDR3 is CASSEALLAEGSNQPQHF. In DNA form, the CDR3 reads TGTGCCAGCAGTGAAGCGCTTCTGGCCGAGGGGAGCAATCAGCCCCAGCATTTT.

In this sample, this clonotype turned up a few times. The rearrangement uses TRBV12-3 or TRBV12-4 and TRBJ2-1; 12 bases map to TRBD2. This CDR3 region has 18 residues. V trimming: 2 bases; J trimming: 5 bases; junction bases outside the gene matches: 10. CDR3 sequence: CASSLRLAGGPENNEQFF. The CDR3 DNA sequence: TGTGCCAGCAGTTTACGCCTAGCGGGAGGGCCGGAGAACAATGAGCAGTTCTTC.

This sequence joins TRBV5-1 and TRBJ2-1; 10 positions agree with TRBD2. Trimming took 4 bases from V and 1 from J; bases not matched to a gene: 5. Germline assignment: CDR1 SGHRS and CDR2 YFSETQ. The CDR3 spans 16 residues. The DNA for the CDR3 is TGCGCCAGCAGCAAAAATAGCGGGAGGTCCTACAATGAGCAGTTCTTC. Protein: CASSKNSGRSYNEQFF.

This clonotype showed up just a few times. This chain links TRBV19 with TRBJ2-7, with TRBD2 matching 7 bases. The CDR3 contains 13 residues. Per germline, CDR1 LNHDA and CDR2 SQIVND (reference sequence). V gave up 6 bases and J gave up 5 bases; unmatched junction bases: 7. The CDR3 sequence: CASRIGGGHEQYF. DNA for the CDR3: TGTGCCAGTAGAATCGGCGGGGGACACGAGCAGTACTTC.

The V and J genes are TRBV7-2 and TRBJ1-5; possible D gene TRBD1, 5 bases. Germline CDR1 is SGHTA and CDR2 is FQGNSA. Trimming removed 3 bases from V and 0 bases from J, with 15 bases in between. The CDR3 is 17 amino acids. CDR3 DNA: TGTGCCAGCAGCTTGCCAGGGAAACCCGATAGCAATCAGCCCCAGCATTTT. Translating gives CASSLPGKPDSNQPQHF.

This clonotype occurred a few times. The chain carries TRBV24-1 and TRBJ2-2, with a weak D call TRBD1 (6 bases). V shed 2 bases and J shed 1 base, with 10 bases lying between them. This CDR3 comprises 16 residues. The germline V gene encodes CDR1 KGHDR and CDR2 SFDVKD. As DNA, the CDR3 is TGTGCCACCAGTGATTACAGGGATCAGAACACCGGGGAGCTGTTTTTT. This gives the protein CATSDYRDQNTGELFF.

The chain has TRBV6-4 and TRBJ2-3, with D possibly TRBD1 on 6 matching bases. V was shortened by 4 bases and J by 2 bases, with 13 bases between the two germline ends. The CDR3 extends over 15 amino acids. Germline V gene sequence: CDR1 MRHNA, CDR2 SNTAGT. DNA of the CDR3: TGTGCCAGCAGTGCGGAGACAGGAAACACAGATACGCAGTATTTT. This codes for CASSAETGNTDTQYF.

This chain uses TRBV6-2 or TRBV6-3 with TRBJ2-1, with 8 nucleotides matching TRBD2. Germline CDR1 is MNHEY and CDR2 is SVGEGT. This CDR3 has 14 amino acids. V shed 5 bases and J 4 bases; nucleotides not matched to a gene: 4. This CDR3 reads CASSIAGTYNEQFF. The CDR3 coding sequence is TGTGCCAGCAGTATAGCGGGGACATACAATGAGCAGTTCTTC.

There are a few counts of this clonotype. This CDR3 reads CASSLYGTRDEQFF. CDR3 bases: TGTGCCAGCAGTTTATACGGGACTAGGGATGAGCAGTTCTTC. The chain has TRBV12-3 or TRBV12-4 and TRBJ2-1, with 8 bases identical to TRBD2. The J segment lost 8 bases and the V segment lost 2 bases, leaving 5 bases of the junction unmatched. The CDR3 sequence is 14 residues long.

This clonotype turned up a few times. This chain connects TRBV20-1 to TRBJ1-3; D is uncertain. Germline values: CDR1 DFQATT, CDR2 SNEGSKA (reference sequence). Trimming left V 0 bases short and J 3 bases short, with 15 bases between. The length of the CDR3 is 16 residues. CDR3 nucleotide sequence: TGCAGTGCTAGAGATCTTCGTGCGAGTTTTGGAAACACCATATATTTT. Encoded protein: CSARDLRASFGNTIYF.

This clonotype was seen a handful of times. The rearrangement links TRBV25-1 to TRBJ1-1, with TRBD1 matching over 11 bases. Germline V gene data show CDR1 as MGHDK and CDR2 as SYGVNS. J lost 6 bases, V lost 6 bases, and 9 bases had no gene match. The CDR3 runs 15 residues. The CDR3 sequence: CASREGGQGDPEAFF. The CDR3 coding sequence is TGTGCCAGCAGGGAAGGGGGACAGGGGGACCCTGAAGCTTTCTTT.

The CDR3 region is CSASDSQYDQPQHF. CDR3 in DNA: TGCAGTGCTTCGGACAGCCAATATGACCAGCCCCAGCATTTT. This chain uses TRBV20-1 with TRBJ1-5, with a weak D call TRBD1 (6 bases). V was shortened by 5 bases and J by 7 bases, with 18 bases between the two germline ends. The CDR3 runs to 14 residues. CDR1 and CDR2 (germline): DFQATT, SNEGSKA (reference sequence).

This clonotype has a handful of counts. The chain is built from TRBV5-1 and TRBJ2-7; 7 bases fit TRBD1. CDR1 SGHRS and CDR2 YFSETQ come from the germline V gene. V was pared by 2 bases and J by 2 bases, with 7 bases of the junction left unmatched. The CDR3 loop spans 15 amino acids. The CDR3: CASSFTGTDTYEQYF. The CDR3 nucleotides are TGCGCCAGCAGCTTTACCGGGACAGACACCTACGAGCAGTACTTC. Using reference TRBV5-1 and TRBJ2-7 for the parts outside the CDR3, the full variable domain is KAGVTQTPRYLIKTRGQQVTLSCSPISGHRSVSWYQQTPGQGLQFLFEYFSETQRNKGNFPGRFSGRQFSNSRSEMNVSTLELGDSALYLCASSFTGTDTYEQYFGPGTRLTVT.

This clonotype came up a few times. The V gene is TRBV18, the J gene TRBJ2-1; D is undetermined. V shed 0 bases and J shed 4 bases, with 7 bases lying between them. Germline V gene sequence: CDR1 KGHSH, CDR2 LQKENI. The CDR3 is 14 residues long. The CDR3 DNA reads TGTGCCAGCTCACCACCCGCCCAGTACAATGAGCAGTTCTTC. Encoded protein: CASSPPAQYNEQFF. Looking up the rest from reference TRBV18 and TRBJ2-1 gives the full variable domain: NAGVMQNPRHLVRRRGQEARLRCSPMKGHSHVYWYRQLPEEGLKFMVYLQKENIIDESGMPKERFSAEFPKEGPSILRIQQVVRGDSAAYFCASSPPAQYNEQFFGPGTRLTVL.

The chain has TRBV5-6 and TRBJ1-1; TRBD1 matches at 7 bases. This CDR3 is built from 12 residues. The V and J ends lost 4 bases and 7 bases, in that order; junction bases with no gene match: 4. The germline V gene encodes CDR1 SGHDT and CDR2 YYEEEE. The CDR3: CASSVYRGEAFF. The DNA for the CDR3 is TGTGCCAGCAGCGTATACAGGGGTGAAGCTTTCTTT.

The CDR3 spells CAWSVPPGGKPQHF. The CDR3 bases are TGTGCCTGGAGTGTACCCCCTGGGGGAAAGCCCCAGCATTTT. This chain connects TRBV30 to TRBJ1-5; D may be TRBD1 (5 bases). Germline V lookup: CDR1 GTSNPN, CDR2 SVGIG (reference sequence). CDR3 length equals 14 residues. V shed 0 bases and J shed 8 bases, with 14 bases lying between them. Complete variable domain (other parts from reference TRBV30 and TRBJ1-5): SQTIHQWPATLVQPVGSPLSLECTVEGTSNPNLYWYRQAAGRGLQLLFYSVGIGQISSEVPQNLSASRPQDRQFILSSKKLLLSDSGFYLCAWSVPPGGKPQHFGDGTRLSIL.

The CDR3 region is CASSSPVLGNTEAFF. The CDR3 DNA is TGTGCCAGCAGCTCCCCAGTCCTCGGGAACACTGAAGCTTTCTTT. This chain connects TRBV7-9 to TRBJ1-1; no firm D call. The CDR3 is made up of 15 amino acids. Deletions cut 4 bases from V and 1 base from J, with 13 bases between. Germline V lookup: CDR1 SEHNR, CDR2 FQNEAQ (reference sequence).

The chain uses TRBV6-2 or TRBV6-3 and TRBJ1-1; D remains ambiguous. This CDR3 region has 12 residues. V was cut by 6 bases and J by 7 bases, with 12 bases left in between. Germline lookup yields CDR1 MNHEY and CDR2 SVGEGT. The CDR3 loop reads CASRSGLLEAFF. The DNA for the CDR3 is TGTGCCAGCAGGTCTGGTCTGCTTGAAGCTTTCTTT.

This chain connects TRBV14 to TRBJ1-5, with 7 bases lining up with TRBD1. From germline, CDR1 is SGHDN and CDR2 FVKESK. The V and J ends lost 2 bases and 9 bases, in that order; junction bases with no gene match: 7. The CDR3 length is 14 residues. The CDR3 spells CASSQTGTAGPQHF. The CDR3 region has the DNA TGTGCCAGCAGCCAAACCGGGACAGCCGGGCCCCAGCATTTT.

In this sample, this clonotype turned up a few times. The rearrangement uses TRBV6-2 or TRBV6-3 and TRBJ1-1; no firm D call. The germline V and J ends were trimmed by 0 bases and 0 bases, with 11 bases remaining between them. The CDR3 runs to 16 residues. The germline V gene encodes CDR1 MNHEY and CDR2 SVGEGT. The CDR3 DNA reads as TGTGCCAGCAGTTACTCTGTCCAAAGCCTGAACACTGAAGCTTTCTTT. Its translation is CASSYSVQSLNTEAFF.

The chain employs TRBV14 and TRBJ2-7; D gene ambiguous. Germline V gene data show CDR1 as SGHDN and CDR2 as FVKESK. The V end was cut by 1 base, the J end by 6 bases, with 10 bases between. The CDR3 contains 13 residues. CDR3 DNA sequence: TGTGCCAGCAGCCAAGTCAAGGGCGGCGAGCAGTACGTC. Amino acids: CASSQVKGGEQYV.

This clonotype was seen more than once but under ten times. This chain joins TRBV6-2 or TRBV6-3 and TRBJ2-2; 11 nucleotides match TRBD2. Unmatched junction bases numbered 3, after V lost 2 bases and J lost 1 base. Germline assignment: CDR1 MNHEY and CDR2 SVGEGT. The CDR3 is made up of 17 amino acids. CDR3 loop: CASSYGTSGENTGELFF. CDR3 DNA sequence: TGTGCCAGCAGTTACGGGACTAGCGGAGAGAACACCGGGGAGCTGTTTTTT.

CDR3 sequence: CASTPQGGFRVNTEAFF. The CDR3 nucleotides read TGTGCCAGCACCCCACAGGGGGGGTTTCGCGTGAACACTGAAGCTTTCTTT. This chain uses TRBV12-3 or TRBV12-4 with TRBJ1-1; 8 bases match TRBD1. Trimming cost V 7 bases and J 0 bases; bases outside gene matches: 13. The CDR3 sequence is 17 residues long.

This clonotype was seen only a few times. CDR3 residues: CSARGGGPLKNIQYF. DNA for the CDR3: TGCAGTGCTAGAGGCGGGGGCCCTCTCAAAAACATTCAGTACTTC. The chain links TRBV20-1 to TRBJ2-4; TRBD2 is a possible D gene (7 bases). V was cut by 1 base and J by 3 bases, with 13 bases left in between. Germline CDR1 reads DFQATT; CDR2 reads SNEGSKA (reference sequence). The CDR3 contains 15 residues.

This chain joins TRBV29-1 and TRBJ2-7, with D possibly matching TRBD1 (9 bases). The CDR3 contains 16 residues. Germline V gives CDR1 SQVTM, CDR2 ANQGSEA. V was clipped by 3 bases and J by 3 bases, with 21 bases between them. CDR3 region: CSVEEASGGQGYEQYF. The DNA of the CDR3 is TGCAGCGTTGAGGAGGCAAGCGGGGGACAGGGCTACGAGCAGTACTTC.

This clonotype was seen more than once but under ten times. The V call is TRBV12-3 or TRBV12-4, the J call TRBJ2-7; 7 nucleotides agree with TRBD1. Unmatched junction bases numbered 5, after V lost 1 base and J lost 5 bases. The CDR3 is 14 amino acids. CDR3 loop: CASSLGQGPDEQYF. In nucleotides, the CDR3 is TGTGCCAGCAGTTTAGGACAGGGTCCAGACGAGCAGTACTTC.

This clonotype was seen more than once but under ten times. J is TRBJ2-3 and V is TRBV5-1; TRBD2 matches at 10 bases. The CDR3 is 17 amino acids. Germline V gene lookup returns CDR1 SGHRS and CDR2 YFSETQ. The J segment lost 8 bases and the V segment lost 1 base, leaving 13 bases of the junction unmatched. DNA of the CDR3: TGCGCCAGCAGCTTGAGGCTAGCGGGAGTTAATAGTGGTACGCAGTATTTT. Protein sequence: CASSLRLAGVNSGTQYF. Variable domain in full (rest from reference TRBV5-1 and TRBJ2-3): KAGVTQTPRYLIKTRGQQVTLSCSPISGHRSVSWYQQTPGQGLQFLFEYFSETQRNKGNFPGRFSGRQFSNSRSEMNVSTLELGDSALYLCASSLRLAGVNSGTQYFGPGTRLTVL.

The chain joins TRBV12-5 to TRBJ2-7; 8 bases are a match to TRBD1. Germline V gene sequence: CDR1 LGHNT, CDR2 FRNRAP. Germline trimming cut 6 bases from V and 4 bases from J; bases unmatched to any gene: 14. The CDR3 loop spans 16 amino acids. CDR3 bases: TGTGCTAGTGGGCTGGGTGACAGGGGCCCCCTGTACGAGCAGTACGTC. It translates to CASGLGDRGPLYEQYV.

The chain links TRBV5-1 to TRBJ1-5; 8 bases are a match to TRBD1. Trimming removed 0 bases from V and 7 bases from J; junction bases left unmatched: 6. CDR1 and CDR2 (germline): SGHRS, YFSETQ. This CDR3 is 15 amino acids long. The CDR3 DNA reads TGCGCCAGCAGCTTGGATCAGGGGGCAGGACAGCCCCAGCATTTT. Its protein is CASSLDQGAGQPQHF.

V and J are TRBV28 and TRBJ2-7; D call uncertain. The germline V and J ends were trimmed by 4 bases and 4 bases, with 17 bases remaining between them. The CDR3 totals 15 residues. Germline CDR1 MDHEN, CDR2 SYDVKM. The CDR3 region has the DNA TGTGCCAGCAGTTCCCCCAAAAAACGTGGATACGAGCAGTACTTC. Its protein is CASSSPKKRGYEQYF.

This clonotype has just one count. The chain couples TRBV27 to TRBJ1-5; D not certain. The V end was cut by 6 bases, the J end by 7 bases, with 16 bases between. The CDR3 spans 14 residues. Germline CDR1 and CDR2: MNHEY and SMNVEV (reference sequence). The CDR3: CASSHIPSGQPQHF. The CDR3 nucleotides read TGTGCCAGCAGCCACATCCCTTCCGGGCAGCCCCAGCATTTT.